Here is one T cell receptor beta chain with its context. What it binds is not known. The V and J ends lost 6 bases and 3 bases respectively, with 13 bases between them. CDR3 size: 14 residues. Germline CDR1 reads SNHLY; CDR2 reads FYNNEI. The protocol was immunoSEQ multiplex PCR, while the TCRdb copy is restricted to in-frame clones and leaves out a portion. The repertoire consists of more than 75,000 clones, with over 90% occurring once and the leading ten covering 8.5% to 9.5%. These data belong to a study of PD-L1 blockade in urothelial cancer. Study conclusions and caveats: TCR clonality was measured in pretreatment peripheral blood. Clonality below the median predicted better survival.

This sequence joins TRBV2 and TRBJ2-3, with a weak D call TRBD2 (5 bases). The sample was PBMCs, taken around atezolizumab (anti-PD-L1) treatment. The TCR comes from a man aged 60 to 75 with urothelial cancer. The DNA for the CDR3 is TGTGCCAGCAGCCCCGACGGAGGAACAGATACGCAGTATTTT. Translating gives CASSPDGGTDTQYF.